In this sample, the clone carrying this T cell receptor (beta chain) turned up once. What it binds is unknown. This CDR3 contains 16 residues. V dropped 0 bases and J dropped 5; count of bases not matched to a gene: 7. The V gene's germline CDR1 is SGDLS and CDR2 YYNGEE. Unstimulated regulatory T cells (CD4+CD25+CD127-), CD4+CD25- non-regulatory cells, CD4 and CD8 cells were FACS-sorted from thawed PBMCs. This specimen comes from a study of Tregs in tolerant kidney transplant recipients. Assay: immunoSEQ multiplex PCR; the TCRdb copy retains only in-frame clones and omits some. The table records under 300,000 clones, 80% to 85% of them present only once. Broader study findings: The most relevant donor-specific Treg TCRbeta repertoire apparently came from expansion with activated donor B cells. The small number of patients limits these findings pending further validation. Biological reproducibility was not directly addressed, but technical replication error appeared minimal.

The chain links TRBV9 to TRBJ2-5; 10 nucleotides match TRBD2. Sequencing input: CD4+ T cells from blood. The clonotype comes from a human donor in good health. Here the CDR3 reads CASSVGSLAGQETQYF. CDR3 coding DNA: TGTGCCAGCAGCGTAGGGTCACTAGCGGGACAGGAGACCCAGTACTTC.